This is a list of T cell receptor beta chains from one sample in a study of spatial heterogeneity in lung cancer. TCRdb re-called the 5' RACE reads with MiXCR, one entry per CDR3 protein. Among some 15,000 distinct CDR3 sequences listed, around 4.7% were seen once. This sample comprised lung tumor tissue, obtained at surgery. The receptor set was obtained from a female donor with early-stage non-small cell lung cancer. The CDR3 runs from the conserved cysteine through the conserved F or W. A D gene is named only where the DNA matches it firmly. Size tells how often a clone was seen (once, few, many) or the class of an expanded clone, and some rows leave it out.

>TRBV6-5|many|14|TRBD1|TRBJ1-4
CASRPGQRNEKLFF
TGTGCCAGCAGGCCGGGACAGAGAAATGAAAAACTGTTTTTT
>TRBV6-6|many|12|NA|TRBJ2-7
CASSPTRREQYF
TGTGCCAGCAGTCCCACCCGGCGGGAGCAGTACTTC
>TRBV7-9|medium-sized|16|NA|TRBJ1-3
CASSLDAGLKGNTIYF
TGTGCCAGCAGCTTAGACGCGGGGTTAAAGGGAAACACCATATATTTT
>TRBV7-3|many|16|NA|TRBJ2-3
CASSLMGNLRTDTQYF
TGTGCCAGCAGCTTAATGGGTAATTTAAGGACAGATACGCAGTATTTT
>TRBV29-1|few|12|NA|TRBJ1-2
CSSRVGAYGYTF
TGCAGCTCCCGTGTTGGGGCCTATGGCTACACCTTC
>TRBV12-3/TRBV12-4|many|13|TRBD2|TRBJ2-3
CASIQHPGGTQYF
TGTGCCAGCATCCAGCACCCGGGGGGTACGCAGTATTTT
>TRBV15|many|14|NA|TRBJ2-7
CATSRDHAEPEQYF
TGTGCCACCAGCAGAGATCACGCGGAGCCCGAGCAGTACTTC
>TRBV18|many|12|NA|TRBJ2-1
CASSLTGDEQFF
TGTGCCAGCTCACTGACAGGAGATGAGCAGTTCTTC
>TRBV5-1|many|12|NA|TRBJ2-5
CASRGEWETQYF
TGCGCCAGCAGGGGCGAATGGGAGACCCAGTACTTC
>TRBV11-2|many|15|NA|TRBJ2-1
CASSSRNPGANEQFF
TGTGCCAGCAGCTCCCGTAACCCCGGGGCGAATGAGCAGTTCTTC
>TRBV2|many|15|NA|TRBJ1-1
CASSATGLGNTEAFF
TGTGCCAGCAGTGCAACGGGGCTGGGGAACACTGAAGCTTTCTTT
>TRBV4-1|NA|16|TRBD2|TRBJ2-3
CASSQVGTSGTDTQYF
TGCGCCAGCAGCCAAGTAGGGACTAGCGGCACAGATACGCAGTATTTT
>TRBV7-8|many|14|NA|TRBJ1-1
CASSFRGGQLEAFF
TGTGCCAGCAGCTTCCGGGGGGGACAACTTGAAGCTTTCTTT
>TRBV12-3/TRBV12-4|many|14|NA|TRBJ2-2
CASSLPNRPGELFF
TGTGCCAGCAGTTTGCCCAACCGTCCGGGGGAGCTGTTTTTT
>TRBV23-1|many|16|TRBD1|TRBJ2-7
CASSQWPAQGVCEQYF
TGCGCCAGCAGTCAATGGCCGGCACAGGGGGTTTGCGAGCAGTACTTC
>TRBV7-2|many|15|TRBD2|TRBJ2-2
CASSRQTSGVGELFF
TGTGCCAGCAGCCGTCAAACTAGCGGGGTCGGGGAGCTGTTTTTT
>TRBV12-3/TRBV12-4|many|16|NA|TRBJ1-1
CASSLGRTGRVTEAFF
TGTGCCAGCAGTTTAGGGAGGACTGGGAGGGTCACTGAAGCTTTCTTT
>TRBV20-1|many|14|TRBD1|TRBJ2-7
CSATRQGVSYEQYF
TGCAGTGCAACCCGACAGGGAGTATCCTACGAGCAGTACTTC
>TRBV18|many|16|TRBD1|TRBJ2-7
CPSSPRTGESSYEQYF
TGTCCCAGCTCACCAAGGACAGGGGAAAGCTCCTACGAGCAGTACTTC
>TRBV5-1|many|12|NA|TRBJ1-2
CASSRGIYGYTF
TGCGCCAGCAGCCGGGGGATCTATGGCTACACCTTC
>TRBV7-6|many|16|TRBD1|TRBJ1-3
CASSLTRQGLLNTIYF
TGTGCCAGCAGCTTGACCCGACAGGGGTTATTGAACACCATATATTTT
>TRBV20-1|many|12|NA|TRBJ1-2
CSARKDSYGYTF
TGCAGTGCTAGGAAGGACAGTTATGGCTACACCTTC
>TRBV18|many|13|NA|TRBJ2-5
CASSTGVQETQYF
TGTGCCAGCTCTACCGGGGTCCAAGAGACCCAGTACTTC
>TRBV20-1|many|13|NA|TRBJ2-5
CSARPRDEGTQYF
TGCAGTGCTCGTCCCCGGGATGAGGGGACCCAGTACTTC
>TRBV7-9|many|14|NA|TRBJ1-1
CASSLNTGNTEAFF
TGTGCCAGCAGCCTAAATACAGGGAACACTGAAGCTTTCTTT
>TRBV2|many|12|NA|TRBJ2-3
CASSRGADTQYF
TGTGCCAGCAGCAGGGGGGCAGATACGCAGTATTTT
>TRBV6-2/TRBV6-3|NA|13|NA|TRBJ2-5
CASSRDTQETQYF
TGTGCCAGCAGCCGGGACACCCAAGAGACCCAGTACTTC
>TRBV5-4|many|15|NA|TRBJ2-2
CASSSGLTNTGELFF
TGTGCCAGCAGCTCGGGACTCACGAACACCGGGGAGCTGTTTTTT
>TRBV10-3|many|15|NA|TRBJ2-1
CAIRQTGKSDNEQFF
TGTGCCATCAGGCAGACAGGAAAGTCAGACAATGAGCAGTTCTTC